This T cell receptor beta chain was captured by sequencing in a study of blood T cells in healthy people across ages. The germline V gene has CDR1 LGHDT and CDR2 YNNKEL (reference sequence). The CDR3 spans 14 residues. V gave up 4 bases and J gave up 6 bases, with 14 bases separating them. Using a J-beta primer mix together with a sample-barcoded 5' primer, a second PCR was run for roughly 6 to 12 cycles. TCRdb called the 5' RACE reads again in MiXCR, with one record for every CDR3 protein. This table has under 700,000 distinct CDR3 sequences, under 30% appearing once. This sample was shared with a second study, whose subject was T cells of mothers and their children. That study adds: Three healthy Caucasian mothers, along with their six children, were the donors.

The chain uses TRBV3-1 and TRBJ2-3, with D perhaps matching TRBD1 (5 bases). The sample was blood. This clonotype was sampled from a boy aged 5-17 years in good health. The CDR3 protein is CASSPWQGPDTQYF. As DNA, the CDR3 is TGTGCCAGCAGCCCTTGGCAGGGCCCGGATACGCAGTATTTT.